This T cell receptor beta chain was captured by sequencing in a study of cytomegalovirus exposure and HLA in healthy donors. Notes on the study in general: Upon later analysis, TCR association rates were observed to vary by HLA locus, being highest for DRB1 and lowest for HLA-C.

PCR involved 60 Vbeta and 13 Jbeta primers. The table came from immunoSEQ multiplex PCR; TCRdb's copy has only in-frame clones and leaves some out. Of about 120,000 clones detected, over 60% appear once; the ten largest clones hold 2%. This clone was seen only once. Its antigen is unidentified. The V gene end was trimmed by 1 base and the J gene end by 7 bases; junction bases not matched to a gene: 7. Germline assignment: CDR1 SGHTA and CDR2 FQGNSA. The CDR3 runs 15 residues. This receptor was identified in a man aged 18 to 29 in good health and CMV-seronegative. The chain has TRBV7-2 and TRBJ2-7; 10 bases match TRBD2. The sample taken for sequencing was PBMCs. The chain's CDR3 is CASSLGTSGAREQYF. The CDR3 nucleotides read TGTGCCAGCAGCTTAGGGACTAGCGGTGCTAGGGAGCAGTACTTC.